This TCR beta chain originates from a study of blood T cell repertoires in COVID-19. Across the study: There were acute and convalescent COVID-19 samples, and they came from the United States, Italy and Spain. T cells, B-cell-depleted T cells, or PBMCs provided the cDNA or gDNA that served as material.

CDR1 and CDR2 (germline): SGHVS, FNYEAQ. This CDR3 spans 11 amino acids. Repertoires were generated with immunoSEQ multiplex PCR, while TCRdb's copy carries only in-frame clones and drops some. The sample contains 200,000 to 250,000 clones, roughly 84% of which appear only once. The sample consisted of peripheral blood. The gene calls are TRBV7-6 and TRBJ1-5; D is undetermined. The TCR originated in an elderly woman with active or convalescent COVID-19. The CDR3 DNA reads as TGTGCGACTTGGCGCAATCAGCCCCAGCATTTT. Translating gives CATWRNQPQHF.